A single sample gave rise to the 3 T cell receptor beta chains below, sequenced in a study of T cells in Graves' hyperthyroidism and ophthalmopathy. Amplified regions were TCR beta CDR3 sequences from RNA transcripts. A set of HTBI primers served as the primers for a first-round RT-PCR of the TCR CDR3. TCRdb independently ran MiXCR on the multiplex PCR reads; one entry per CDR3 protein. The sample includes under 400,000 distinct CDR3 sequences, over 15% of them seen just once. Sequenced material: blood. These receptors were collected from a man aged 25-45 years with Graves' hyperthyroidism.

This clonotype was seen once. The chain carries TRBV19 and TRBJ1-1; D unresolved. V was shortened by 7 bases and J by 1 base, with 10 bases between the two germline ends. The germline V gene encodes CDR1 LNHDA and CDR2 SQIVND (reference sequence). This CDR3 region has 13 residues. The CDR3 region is CASTPLGNTEAFF. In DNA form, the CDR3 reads TGTGCCAGTACCCCGCTGGGGAACACTGAAGCTTTCTTT.

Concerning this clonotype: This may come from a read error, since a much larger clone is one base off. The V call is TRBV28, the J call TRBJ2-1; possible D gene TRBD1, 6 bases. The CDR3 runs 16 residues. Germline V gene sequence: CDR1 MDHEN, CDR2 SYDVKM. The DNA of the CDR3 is TGTGCCAGCAGTTCCCGAGACAGGTCGTGGGCTCATGAGCAGCTCTTC. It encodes CASSSRDRSWAHEQLF.

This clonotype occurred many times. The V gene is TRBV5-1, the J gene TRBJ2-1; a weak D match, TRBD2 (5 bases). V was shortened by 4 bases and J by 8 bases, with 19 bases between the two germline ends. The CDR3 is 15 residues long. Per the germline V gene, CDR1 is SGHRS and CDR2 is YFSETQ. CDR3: CASSPGIAIRYEQFF. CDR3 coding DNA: TGCGCCAGCAGCCCCGGGATAGCGATACGTTATGAGCAGTTCTTC.